The clone carrying this TCR beta chain has only one observation. The data stem from a study of blood T cell repertoires in COVID-19. Assay: immunoSEQ multiplex PCR; the TCRdb copy retains only in-frame clones and omits some. The repertoire has 250,000 to 300,000 clones, around nine tenths of them found once; the top ten carry over 5%. Seattle patients were enrolled during active infection and followed longitudinally. What was sequenced was peripheral blood. The sequence was obtained from a woman aged 60-75 years with COVID-19, enrolled during active disease.

The CDR3: CASSHSGGYTEAFF. CDR3 sequence (DNA): TGCGCCAGCAGTCATTCGGGGGGGTATACTGAAGCTTTCTTT. The chain joins TRBV23-1 to TRBJ1-1; D possibly corresponds to TRBD1 (5 bases). TRBV23-1 is an ORF for which the function is uncertain. With 3 bases removed from V and 5 bases from J, the gap between germline ends came to 13 bases. This CDR3 contains 14 residues.